Listed here are 10 T cell receptor beta chains from one sample, sequenced in a study of blood T cell repertoires in COVID-19. Sequencing was performed with immunoSEQ multiplex PCR; in TCRdb, only in-frame clones are kept and a portion is missing. The data contain about 120,000 clones, about 89% of them singletons. The sequencing sample was made of peripheral blood. These receptors all stem from a woman in her seventies with acute or convalescent COVID-19.

The rearrangement uses TRBV29-1 and TRBJ2-7; 9 positions match TRBD1. J was trimmed by 1 base and V by 6 bases; bases with no gene match: 10. The V gene's germline CDR1 is SQVTM and CDR2 ANQGSEA. CDR3 length: 15 residues. CDR3 nucleotide sequence: TGCAGCGTCGAGCGGGACAGGGACCTTTCCTACGAGCAGTACTTC. Residues: CSVERDRDLSYEQYF.

The rearrangement links TRBV3-1 (or the pseudogene TRBV3-2) to TRBJ1-1; 7 positions agree with TRBD1. The germline CDR1 and CDR2 sequences are LGHDT and YNNKEL (reference sequence). The CDR3 length is 14 residues. J was trimmed by 2 bases and V by 5 bases; bases with no gene match: 5. The CDR3 coding sequence is TGTGCCAGCAGCTTTCGGACAGGTAACACTGAAGCTTTCTTT. This encodes CASSFRTGNTEAFF.

V is TRBV7-9 and J is TRBJ1-5, with TRBD1 as a possible D gene (5 bases). The CDR3 spans 16 residues. Per the germline V gene, CDR1 is SEHNR and CDR2 is FQNEAQ (reference sequence). The germline V and J ends were trimmed by 4 bases and 7 bases, with 20 bases remaining between them. The CDR3 nucleotides read TGTGCCAGCAGCTCGTCCGGGAGCCGGGGGTTGCAGCCCCAGCATTTT. Translated, it gives CASSSSGSRGLQPQHF.

The chain combines TRBV9 with TRBJ1-1; D not certain. Between the trimmed V and J ends, which lost 0 bases and 0 bases, there was a span of 9 bases. The CDR3 covers 15 residues. CDR1 and CDR2 from the germline V gene are SGDLS and YYNGEE. CDR3 in DNA: TGTGCCAGCAGCGTAGCTCCCGGGATGAACACTGAAGCTTTCTTT. Translated: CASSVAPGMNTEAFF.

V gene TRBV7-8 combines with J gene TRBJ1-3; D remains ambiguous. Trimming removed 1 base from V and 0 bases from J, with 19 bases in between. CDR3 length: 19 residues. The germline gives CDR1 SGHVS, CDR2 FQNEAQ. The CDR3 DNA reads TGTGCCAGCAGCTTAGTACGCCGGGGTGGGTTTTTCTCTGGAAACACCATATATTTT. This codes for CASSLVRRGGFFSGNTIYF.

This chain joins TRBV30 and TRBJ2-7, with 8 positions matching TRBD1. Germline V gene lookup returns CDR1 GTSNPN and CDR2 SVGIG (reference sequence). V was clipped by 2 bases and J by 2 bases; unmatched bases: 2. The CDR3 has 13 residues. The CDR3 sequence is CAWSLGQAYEQYF. The CDR3 bases are TGTGCCTGGAGTCTGGGACAGGCCTACGAGCAGTACTTC. Together with reference TRBV30 and TRBJ2-7, the CDR3 gives the full variable domain: SQTIHQWPATLVQPVGSPLSLECTVEGTSNPNLYWYRQAAGRGLQLLFYSVGIGQISSEVPQNLSASRPQDRQFILSSKKLLLSDSGFYLCAWSLGQAYEQYFGPGTRLTVT.

The chain employs TRBV30 and TRBJ1-1, with D possibly matching TRBD1 (5 bases). Trimming stripped 0 bases from V and 1 base from J, with 9 bases between. This CDR3 is built from 14 residues. CDR1 GTSNPN and CDR2 SVGIG come from the germline V gene (reference sequence). The CDR3 nucleotides are TGTGCCTGGAGTGTATTAACAGGGAACACTGAAGCTTTCTTT. Protein: CAWSVLTGNTEAFF.

This chain connects TRBV27 to TRBJ1-2, with no clear D. This CDR3 is built from 13 residues. Trimming removed 5 bases from V and 4 bases from J, with 11 bases in between. CDR1 and CDR2 (germline): MNHEY, SMNVEV (reference sequence). This chain's CDR3 is CASSNSYPYGYTF. The CDR3 coding sequence is TGTGCCAGCAGTAACTCCTACCCCTATGGCTACACCTTC.

J is TRBJ1-4 and V is TRBV28; TRBD1 agrees at 7 bases. The CDR3 is 14 amino acids. Germline V gives CDR1 MDHEN, CDR2 SYDVKM. Unmatched junction bases numbered 7, after V lost 6 bases and J lost 6 bases. The CDR3, as DNA: TGTGCCAGCAGCCCGGGACAGAGCCATGAAAAACTGTTTTTT. Residues: CASSPGQSHEKLFF.

J is TRBJ1-6 and V is TRBV3-1 (or the pseudogene TRBV3-2), with 8 bases that match TRBD1. The germline gives CDR1 LGHDT, CDR2 YNNKEL (reference sequence). The CDR3 has 14 residues. Losses at the gene ends were 3 bases for V and 7 bases for J; bases not matched to a gene: 2. Written as DNA, the CDR3 is TGTGCCAGCAGCCAGGACAGGGCAAATTCACCCCTCCACTTT. Protein product: CASSQDRANSPLHF.